A selection of T cell receptor beta chains follows, all from one sample in a study of shared clonotypes between healthy human individuals. Some clones are missing from TCRdb's copy, which holds only in-frame ones; the method was immunoSEQ multiplex PCR. The data contain over a million clones, approximately 76% of them singletons. Input material: memory CD4+ T cells sorted from blood. The receptors shown here come from a young man in good health. The CDR3 runs from the conserved cysteine through the conserved F or W. The D gene is left open where the match is weak. Size tells how often a clone was seen (once, few, many) or the class of an expanded clone, and some rows leave it out.

V gene	J gene	clone size	D gene	CDR3 DNA	CDR3 protein
TRBV18	TRBJ1-2	NA	NA	TGTGCCAGCTCCCCAGATAATAACTATGGCTACACCTTC	CASSPDNNYGYTF
TRBV6-5	TRBJ1-1	NA	NA	TGTGCCAGCAGTTCCGCATTCGGGCCCCTCGGCACTGAAGCTTTCTTT	CASSSAFGPLGTEAFF
TRBV6-6	TRBJ2-7	few	TRBD1	TGTGCCAGCAGTCGACGACAGGGGAGCCACGAGCAGTACTTC	CASSRRQGSHEQYF
TRBV6-5	TRBJ2-7	NA	NA	TGTGCCAGCAGTCCAAGGGACTACGAGCAGTACTTC	CASSPRDYEQYF
TRBV5-4	TRBJ2-1	few	NA	TGTGCCAGCAGCGCCGGGGCCAATGAGCAGTTCTTC	CASSAGANEQFF
TRBV7-2	TRBJ2-3	NA	TRBD2	TGTGCCAGCAGCTTAAGACTAGCGGGAGCAGATACGCAGTATTTT	CASSLRLAGADTQYF
TRBV6-6	TRBJ2-7	NA	TRBD1	TGTGCCAGCACAGCCGGGGACAGGGGATCCTACGAGCAGTACTTC	CASTAGDRGSYEQYF
TRBV29-1	TRBJ1-5	NA	NA	TGCAGCGTTATGTGGTTTGAAGGTCAGCCCCAGCATTTT	CSVMWFEGQPQHF
TRBV19	TRBJ1-6	NA	NA	TGTGCCAGTAGTATGGGGCCCGTGGCAGGCTTCCTTTATAATTCACCCCTCCACTTT	CASSMGPVAGFLYNSPLHF
TRBV18	TRBJ1-1	NA	NA	TGTGCCAGCTTTAAGACCGACCAGGGTCTAGCTTTCTTT	CASFKTDQGLAFF
TRBV15	TRBJ1-5	NA	NA	TGTGCCACCAGCGGGGACGGGCGTGTTCAGCCCCAGCATTTT	CATSGDGRVQPQHF
TRBV4-3	TRBJ1-2	NA	NA	TGCGCCAGCAGCCAAGAAATGGGATCGGGAGGCTACACCTTC	CASSQEMGSGGYTF
TRBV28	TRBJ2-3	NA	NA	TGTGCCAGCAGTGGGGGGGCCCCTTTGGATACGCAGTATTTT	CASSGGAPLDTQYF
TRBV4-1	TRBJ2-3	once	TRBD2	TGCGCCAGCAGCCAACGGACTAGCGGGGGGAGCACAGATACGCAGTATTTT	CASSQRTSGGSTDTQYF
TRBV5-1	TRBJ1-2	few	TRBD1	TGCGCCAGCAGATCCCGGGACAGGCCCTATGGCTACACCTTC	CASRSRDRPYGYTF
TRBV2	TRBJ1-1	NA	TRBD1	TGTGCCAGCAGTGAGGGGACAGTCTCTGTTTTT	CASSEGTVSVF
TRBV10-3	TRBJ2-7	NA	TRBD1	TGTGCCATCAGTGGCACAGGGGACGGGTACGAGCAGTACTTC	CAISGTGDGYEQYF
TRBV2	TRBJ2-1	few	TRBD2	TGTGCCAGCAGGGAACTAGCGGGACGGATGAATGAGCAGTTCTTC	CASRELAGRMNEQFF
TRBV27	TRBJ1-2	NA	NA	TGTGCCAGCAGGCTCCCTACTATGCATTACTATGGCTACACCTTC	CASRLPTMHYYGYTF
TRBV4-3	TRBJ1-2	few	TRBD1	TGCGCCAGCAGCCCCGGGACAGGGGAGTCCAACTATGGCTACACCTTC	CASSPGTGESNYGYTF
TRBV5-4	TRBJ2-1	once	NA	TGTGCCAGCAGCGCAACAGCGTCCTCCTACAATGAGCAGTTCTTC	CASSATASSYNEQFF
TRBV10-3	TRBJ2-7	NA	TRBD1	TGTGCCATCAGTGAATCACCGGGACAGTCCTACGAGCAGTACTTC	CAISESPGQSYEQYF
TRBV19	TRBJ1-2	NA	NA	TGTGCCAGTAGTATAGTAAAGGACACCCGCTATGGCTACACCTTC	CASSIVKDTRYGYTF
TRBV6-1	TRBJ2-7	NA	NA	TGTGCCAGCAATATTGACAGTCCCTACGAGCAGTACTTC	CASNIDSPYEQYF
TRBV30	TRBJ2-5	NA	TRBD2	TGTGCCTGGGCTAGCGGGGGCGAGACCCAGTACTTC	CAWASGGETQYF
TRBV4-3	TRBJ2-5	NA	TRBD1	TGCGCCAGCAGCCAAAGGTGGGGACAGGGAGTAGGGGAGACCCAGTACTTC	CASSQRWGQGVGETQYF
TRBV6-1	TRBJ2-3	NA	TRBD2	TGTGCCAGCAGTGGCCGGACTAGCATTAGCACAGATACGCAGTATTTT	CASSGRTSISTDTQYF
TRBV11-2	TRBJ2-1	NA	TRBD2	TGTGCCAGCAGCTCGAACCCGACTAGCGGGCCGTTCTTC	CASSSNPTSGPFF
TRBV20-1	TRBJ2-4	NA	TRBD2	TGCAGTGCGAGGAGCGGGATCGTAGAGTACTTC	CSARSGIVEYF
TRBV27	TRBJ2-1	NA	NA	TGTGCCAGCAGTTCTTTCAATGAGCAGTTCTTC	CASSSFNEQFF
TRBV7-3	TRBJ2-1	many	TRBD1	TGTGCCAGCAGCCCGGGACAGGGGGGTTACAATGAGCAGTTCTTC	CASSPGQGGYNEQFF
TRBV6-5	TRBJ2-2	NA	NA	TGTGCCAGCAGGAGGGAATTTGGCACCGGGGAGCTGTTTTTT	CASRREFGTGELFF
TRBV10-3	TRBJ2-7	once	TRBD2	TGTGCCTCCCGGGGGGGAGCCGATTCCTACGAGCAGTACTTC	CASRGGADSYEQYF
TRBV4-2	TRBJ2-5	NA	TRBD2	TGTGCCAGCAGCCAAGCGCAGCGGGGGGCACCAGAGACCCAGTACTTC	CASSQAQRGAPETQYF
TRBV11-2	TRBJ2-7	NA	TRBD1	TGTGCCAGCAGCGACCGGGACAGGGGGTTCTACGAGCAGTACTTC	CASSDRDRGFYEQYF
TRBV5-1	TRBJ1-5	NA	NA	TGCGCCAGCGCCCCAAGTTTAGGCAATCAGCCCCAGCATTTT	CASAPSLGNQPQHF
TRBV4-3	TRBJ2-7	NA	TRBD2	TGCGCCAGCAGCCAAGAAATAGCGGGAGGGACCGCCTACGAGCAGTACTTC	CASSQEIAGGTAYEQYF
TRBV5-6	TRBJ2-7	NA	NA	TGTGCCAGCAGCGGAGGGACTGGCTCCTACGAGCAGTACTTC	CASSGGTGSYEQYF
TRBV2	TRBJ2-7	NA	NA	TGTGCCAGCAAGGGGGTCGGGTCCTACGAGCAGTACTTC	CASKGVGSYEQYF
TRBV7-9	TRBJ2-1	NA	NA	TGTGCCAGCAGCCCACCCAACCGGGACTACAATGAGCAGTTCTTC	CASSPPNRDYNEQFF
TRBV5-1	TRBJ1-2	NA	NA	TGCGCCAGCAGCTTGTCAGGGTGGGATGGCTACACCTTC	CASSLSGWDGYTF
TRBV9	TRBJ2-1	few	TRBD2	TGTGCCAGCAGCGTCTTGACTAGCGGGGGGAATGAGCAGTTCTTC	CASSVLTSGGNEQFF
TRBV2	TRBJ1-2	NA	NA	TGTGCCAGCGGGACTGAGGGATTCTATGGCTACACCTTC	CASGTEGFYGYTF
TRBV5-1	TRBJ2-5	few	TRBD1	TGCGCCAGCAGCTTGGGGGACAGGTACCAAGAGACCCAGTACTTC	CASSLGDRYQETQYF
TRBV4-2	TRBJ2-3	many	TRBD2	TGTGCCAGCAGCCCCCGGCTAGCGGGGGGGAGCACAGATACGCAGTATTTT	CASSPRLAGGSTDTQYF
TRBV11-2	TRBJ2-2	few	NA	TGTGCCAGCAGCTCGTGGGGAATCGAGCTGTTTTTT	CASSSWGIELFF
TRBV19	TRBJ2-7	NA	NA	TGTGCCAGTAGTGTGGTTTCTGCGAGCTACGAGCAGTACTTC	CASSVVSASYEQYF
TRBV5-6	TRBJ1-2	NA	TRBD1	TGTGCCAGCAGCTTGCCCAGGGGGGACTATGGCTACACCTTC	CASSLPRGDYGYTF
TRBV20-1	TRBJ2-3	NA	NA	TGCAGTGCCCTGAGGGGGGATACGCAGTATTTT	CSALRGDTQYF
TRBV28	TRBJ2-1	many	NA	TGTGCCAGCACGGACAAGAGGGTCCTAACCGGCACTGAGCAGTTCTTC	CASTDKRVLTGTEQFF
TRBV2	TRBJ2-1	NA	TRBD2	TGTGCCACTGAGGGCGGGGGACAGTTCTTC	CATEGGGQFF
TRBV10-3	TRBJ1-2	few	TRBD1	TGTGCCATCAGTGAACGAGGACAGGGGAGTGGGTATGGCTACACCTTC	CAISERGQGSGYGYTF
TRBV6-5	TRBJ2-3	NA	NA	TGTGCCAGCAGTTACCGGCGGGGACTCACAGATACGCAGTATTTT	CASSYRRGLTDTQYF
TRBV7-8	TRBJ2-3	NA	TRBD1	TGTGCCAGCAGCTTAGTGAGAGGACAGGGGAGAACAGATACGCAGTATTTT	CASSLVRGQGRTDTQYF
TRBV5-1	TRBJ2-1	NA	TRBD2	TGCGCCAGCAGCGCCACTAGCGGGGGCCTTAATGAGCAGTTCTTC	CASSATSGGLNEQFF
TRBV6-6	TRBJ2-4	NA	TRBD2	TGTGCCAGCAGCCAAGGGACTAGCGGGATAAACATTCAGTACTTC	CASSQGTSGINIQYF
TRBV14	TRBJ2-3	once	NA	TGTGCCAGCAGCCGAAACAGGGTTAAGTTAGGCACAGATACGCAGTATTTT	CASSRNRVKLGTDTQYF
TRBV30	TRBJ2-2	NA	TRBD1	TGTGCCTGGAAATGGACAGGCGGGTTGGGGGAGCTGTTTTTT	CAWKWTGGLGELFF
TRBV6-6	TRBJ1-5	NA	NA	TGTGCCAGCAGCAACTATAGGGGTCAGCCCCAGCATTTT	CASSNYRGQPQHF
TRBV6-6	TRBJ2-3	once	NA	TGTGCCAGCAGTTACTCGCGGGGTAGCACAGATACGCAGTATTTT	CASSYSRGSTDTQYF